The 32 T cell receptor beta chains given below trace back to one sample, sequenced in a study of blood T cell repertoires in COVID-19 (dated by TCRdb to about 2020). The library was generated by the immunoSEQ multiplex PCR assay. What TCRdb holds here is the immuneACCESS table cut down to in-frame rearrangements. Part of the clones is not present; checked against another copy, under half of the missing clones reflect an unresolved V gene, and the others are unexplained. The sample yields roughly 150,000 clones; approximately 80% were counted once. Jointly, the top ten make up roughly a tenth of the sample. The specimen was peripheral blood. The receptors stem from a human donor in a cohort sampled during active COVID-19.

The chain carries TRBV7-9 and TRBJ1-1, with TRBD1 as a possible D gene (6 bases). V lost 0 bases to trimming and J lost 5 bases, with 10 bases between them. In germline, CDR1 is SEHNR, CDR2 FQNEAQ (reference sequence). CDR3 length equals 14 residues. In DNA form, the CDR3 reads TGTGCCAGCAGCTTAGCCCAACAGGGTACTGAAGCTTTCTTT. Translation gives CASSLAQQGTEAFF.

V gene TRBV30 combines with J gene TRBJ1-6; TRBD1 aligns across 7 bases. This CDR3 has 16 residues. V gave up 5 bases and J gave up 5 bases; unmatched junction bases: 12. Germline loops: CDR1 GTSNPN, CDR2 SVGIG (reference sequence). For the CDR3, the DNA is TGTGCCTGGGGGACCGGAAGGGGGCGAAATAATTCACCCCTCCACTTT. Translation gives CAWGTGRGRNNSPLHF.

CDR3 sequence (DNA): TGCGCCAGCAGCCCAGCAATGGGGGGGCCAGGGGAGCTGTTTTTT. Its translation is CASSPAMGGPGELFF. This sequence joins TRBV4-3 and TRBJ2-2, with a weak D call TRBD2 (7 bases). V lost 4 bases, J lost 8 bases, and 17 bases lay in between. The CDR3 length is 15 residues. Per germline, CDR1 LGHNA and CDR2 YSLEER.

V gene TRBV12-2 combines with J gene TRBJ1-3; the listed D gene, TRBD1, was not tested against the DNA. TRBV12-2 is deemed a pseudogene. The CDR3 covers 15 residues. The chain's CDR3 is CASRYRADSGNTIYF. CDR3 in DNA: TGTGCAAGTCGCTACAGGGCTGACTCTGGAAACACCATATATTTT.

The table lists this clone with a few counts. The chain recombines TRBV18 with TRBJ2-7; maybe TRBD2 (6 bases). Looked up from germline, CDR1 is KGHSH and CDR2 is LQKENI. V lost 0 bases and J 4 bases, leaving 19 bases between the germline ends. The CDR3 totals 17 residues. The CDR3 DNA sequence: TGTGCCAGCTCACCACCGATGCAGCGGGTGTTTTCTTACGAGCAGTACTTC. Translation: CASSPPMQRVFSYEQYF.

The chain recombines TRBV4-3 with TRBJ2-1; D is perhaps TRBD1 (5 bases). The CDR3 runs 16 residues. The germline V gene encodes CDR1 LGHNA and CDR2 YSLEER. Trimming removed 3 bases at V and 2 bases at J, with 14 bases between. CDR3 coding DNA: TGCGCCAGCAGCCACTCCAGGGAATTCACCTACAATGAGCAGTTCTTC. Protein product: CASSHSREFTYNEQFF.

The rearrangement links TRBV7-8 to TRBJ2-3; D may be TRBD2 (5 bases). V was clipped by 4 bases and J by 1 base, with 18 bases between them. This CDR3 contains 17 residues. Germline CDR1 reads SGHVS; CDR2 reads FQNEAQ. The CDR3 spells CASSSSRLLPGTDTQYF. The CDR3 nucleotides are TGTGCCAGCAGCTCTAGCAGGCTCCTGCCGGGCACAGATACGCAGTATTTT. Full variable domain (remainder filled in from reference TRBV7-8 and TRBJ2-3): GAGVSQSPRYKVAKRGQDVALRCDPISGHVSLFWYQQALGQGPEFLTYFQNEAQLDKSGLPSDRFFAERPEGSVSTLKIQRTQQEDSAVYLCASSSSRLLPGTDTQYFGPGTRLTVL.

This clone was detected only a few times. This rearrangement joins TRBV7-2 to TRBJ2-5; 8 bases match TRBD2. This CDR3 contains 15 residues. The V segment lost 0 bases and the J segment 4 bases; nucleotides outside the gene matches: 4. From germline, CDR1 is SGHTA and CDR2 FQGNSA. The CDR3 protein is CASSLAAGVGETQYF. The CDR3 DNA follows: TGTGCCAGCAGCTTAGCAGCGGGAGTAGGAGAGACCCAGTACTTC.

CDR3 nucleotides: TGTGCCAGCAGCGGGACTAGCGGGGGGGAAGGCACCGGGGAGCTGTTTTTT. This encodes CASSGTSGGEGTGELFF. The gene calls are TRBV25-1 and TRBJ2-2, with 16 bases fitting TRBD2. The CDR3 spans 17 residues. Germline V gene data show CDR1 as MGHDK and CDR2 as SYGVNS. V lost 6 bases, J lost 4 bases, and 5 bases stayed unmatched.

This rearrangement joins TRBV18 to TRBJ2-1; 15 positions match TRBD2. The J segment lost 0 bases and the V segment lost 2 bases, leaving 5 bases of the junction unmatched. The CDR3 has 19 residues. CDR1 KGHSH and CDR2 LQKENI come from the germline V gene. For the CDR3, the DNA is TGTGCCAGCTCACCAGGGACTAGCGGGGGGATTAGCTCCTACAATGAGCAGTTCTTC. The encoded protein is CASSPGTSGGISSYNEQFF.

V gene TRBV6-2 or TRBV6-3 combines with J gene TRBJ1-3; 8 bases are shared with TRBD1. The V and J ends lost 5 bases and 4 bases, in that order; junction bases with no gene match: 10. Germline CDR1 MNHEY, CDR2 SVGEGT. This CDR3 is built from 16 residues. CDR3 DNA sequence: TGTGCCAGCAGTCTACGGGGACAGGCAACAGGAAACACCATATATTTT. Translating gives CASSLRGQATGNTIYF.

In its sample, this clone was seen once. The chain carries TRBV5-1 and TRBJ2-7; no reliable D call. With 0 bases removed from V and 2 bases from J, the gap between germline ends came to 9 bases. The CDR3 runs 14 residues. Germline loops: CDR1 SGHRS, CDR2 YFSETQ. CDR3 sequence (DNA): TGCGCCAGCAGCTTGGTTCCAGGAACCTACGAGCAGTACTTC. Translating it yields CASSLVPGTYEQYF.

The chain employs TRBV5-1 and TRBJ2-3, with D possibly TRBD2 on 5 matching bases. The germline V gene has CDR1 SGHRS and CDR2 YFSETQ. This CDR3 is 14 amino acids long. Trimming left V 2 bases short and J 3 bases short, with 10 bases between. The CDR3 is CASSFGVGTDTQYF. The CDR3 bases are TGCGCCAGCAGCTTCGGGGTCGGAACAGATACGCAGTATTTT.

V gene TRBV25-1 combines with J gene TRBJ2-3; TRBD1 matches 7 bases. The CDR3 contains 15 residues. Looked up from germline, CDR1 is MGHDK and CDR2 is SYGVNS. V was pared by 6 bases and J by 1 base, with 7 bases of the junction left unmatched. The CDR3: CASSEGQGGTDTQYF. CDR3 DNA: TGTGCCAGCAGCGAGGGTCAGGGGGGCACAGATACGCAGTATTTT.

This clone was recorded only once. This chain links TRBV6-2 or TRBV6-3 with TRBJ2-2, with 7 bases fitting TRBD1. Germline V gene sequence: CDR1 MNHEY, CDR2 SVGEGT. Trimming removed 5 bases from V and 2 bases from J; junction bases left unmatched: 2. The CDR3 runs to 14 residues. The CDR3, as DNA: TGTGCCAGCAGTCGGGACAGAAACACCGGGGAGCTGTTTTTT. Protein: CASSRDRNTGELFF.

V and J are TRBV4-3 and TRBJ2-1; D perhaps matches TRBD2 (5 bases). The V gene lost 4 bases and the J gene lost 8 bases, with 9 bases spanning the gap. The germline V gene encodes CDR1 LGHNA and CDR2 YSLEER. The CDR3 covers 12 residues. The CDR3 bases are TGCGCCAGCAGCCGAGGGAGAGATGAGCAGTTCTTC. As protein: CASSRGRDEQFF.

The CDR3 bases are TGCAGCGTTGGAACAACAAGGGGAGGCTACACCTTC. It yields the protein CSVGTTRGGYTF. The chain links TRBV29-1 to TRBJ1-2, with a weak D call TRBD1 (5 bases). CDR3 size: 12 residues. With 4 bases removed from V and 8 bases from J, the gap between germline ends came to 14 bases. From germline, CDR1 is SQVTM and CDR2 ANQGSEA.

The chain has TRBV20-1 and TRBJ2-3, with D unresolved. This CDR3 is 11 amino acids long. V was pared by 3 bases and J by 4 bases, with 5 bases between. In germline, CDR1 is DFQATT, CDR2 SNEGSKA (reference sequence). In nucleotides, the CDR3 is TGCAGTGCTAGGGTAGCAGATACGCAGTATTTT. Protein product: CSARVADTQYF.

The chain recombines TRBV3-1 (or the pseudogene TRBV3-2) with TRBJ2-2, with D tentatively TRBD1 (5 bases). V was pared by 11 bases and J by 7 bases, with 23 bases between. CDR3 length: 15 residues. Looked up from germline, CDR1 is LGHDT and CDR2 is YNNKEL (reference sequence). CDR3 sequence: CALRPRGFHNGELFF. CDR3 nucleotide sequence: TGTGCCCTCCGACCTAGGGGATTTCATAACGGGGAGCTGTTTTTT.

The chain is built from TRBV7-8 and TRBJ2-3; 8 bases fit TRBD2. Germline loops: CDR1 SGHVS, CDR2 FQNEAQ. V lost 5 bases to trimming and J lost 0 bases; unmatched junction nucleotides: 7. This CDR3 contains 16 residues. The CDR3 loop reads CASSRALAGSTDTQYF. The CDR3 nucleotides are TGTGCCAGCAGCCGCGCGCTAGCGGGTAGCACAGATACGCAGTATTTT. The complete variable domain, with remaining parts taken from reference TRBV7-8 and TRBJ2-3, reads GAGVSQSPRYKVAKRGQDVALRCDPISGHVSLFWYQQALGQGPEFLTYFQNEAQLDKSGLPSDRFFAERPEGSVSTLKIQRTQQEDSAVYLCASSRALAGSTDTQYFGPGTRLTVL.

The rearrangement joins TRBV7-9 to TRBJ1-1; TRBD1 agrees at 9 bases. Germline loops: CDR1 SEHNR, CDR2 FQNEAQ (reference sequence). The CDR3 is 13 residues long. The trim removed 4 bases at V and 5 bases at J, leaving 2 bases unmatched. The CDR3 is CASSSGQGTEAFF. In nucleotides, the CDR3 is TGTGCCAGCAGCTCAGGACAGGGGACTGAAGCTTTCTTT.

Comment on this clone: Other DNA sequences in the same sample also yield this CDR3. V and J are TRBV7-9 and TRBJ2-7; no clear D gene. Germline loops: CDR1 SEHNR, CDR2 FQNEAQ (reference sequence). Between the trimmed V and J ends, which lost 1 base and 3 bases, there was a span of 4 bases. This CDR3 region has 12 residues. CDR3 loop: CASSLVSYEQYF. In DNA, the CDR3 is TGTGCCAGCAGCTTAGTCAGCTACGAGCAGTACTTC.

The chain combines TRBV6-5 with TRBJ1-5; D perhaps matches TRBD1 (5 bases). CDR3 size: 15 residues. The V end was cut by 5 bases, the J end by 6 bases, with 17 bases between. Per the germline V gene, CDR1 is MNHEY and CDR2 is SVGAGI. CDR3 region: CASSRTSGGTQPQHF. The CDR3 DNA is TGTGCCAGCAGTCGTACCTCGGGGGGGACTCAGCCCCAGCATTTT.

V and J are TRBV5-6 and TRBJ2-3; 7 bases are a match to TRBD2. This CDR3 has 15 amino acids. The germline V gene has CDR1 SGHDT and CDR2 YYEEEE. The V gene end was trimmed by 6 bases and the J gene end by 2 bases; junction bases not matched to a gene: 9. The CDR3 DNA sequence: TGTGCCAGCACCTGGGGCGGGAGCCTCACAGATACGCAGTATTTT. Amino acids: CASTWGGSLTDTQYF.

The rearrangement links TRBV20-1 to TRBJ1-1; maybe TRBD1 (6 bases). CDR1 and CDR2 from the germline V gene are DFQATT and SNEGSKA (reference sequence). This CDR3 spans 10 amino acids. V lost 6 bases, J lost 10 bases, and 12 bases lay in between. CDR3 in amino acids: CSARQVGAFF. CDR3 coding DNA: TGCAGTGCGAGACAGGTTGGAGCTTTCTTT.

The chain recombines TRBV10-1 with TRBJ2-7; 12 bases match TRBD1. CDR1 is WNHNN, CDR2 SYGVQD, per germline (reference sequence). This CDR3 has 15 residues. V lost 3 bases, J lost 4 bases, and 4 bases stayed unmatched. The CDR3 region has the DNA TGCGCCAGCAGTGACGGGACAGGGGGCATGTACGAGCAGTACTTC. This gives the protein CASSDGTGGMYEQYF.

The chain uses TRBV18 and TRBJ2-1; 11 positions agree with TRBD2. This CDR3 region has 16 residues. V lost 0 bases and J lost 6; bases outside the gene matches: 4. CDR1 and CDR2 from the germline V gene are KGHSH and LQKENI. This CDR3 is CASSPPGLAGGNEQFF. CDR3 sequence (DNA): TGTGCCAGCTCACCACCAGGGCTAGCGGGGGGCAATGAGCAGTTCTTC.

This rearrangement joins TRBV19 to TRBJ2-1; 8 positions agree with TRBD2. Trimming removed 7 bases from V and 4 bases from J; junction bases left unmatched: 6. The CDR3 has 14 residues. Germline-derived CDR1 and CDR2 are LNHDA and SQIVND (reference sequence). CDR3 sequence: CASTAAGGYNEQFF. CDR3 DNA: TGTGCCAGTACCGCGGCGGGGGGATACAATGAGCAGTTCTTC. Drawing the rest from reference TRBV19 and TRBJ2-1, the complete variable domain is DGGITQSPKYLFRKEGQNVTLSCEQNLNHDAMYWYRQDPGQGLRLIYYSQIVNDFQKGDIAEGYSVSREKKESFPLTVTSAQKNPTAFYLCASTAAGGYNEQFFGPGTRLTVL.

This clone was detected a few times. The chain couples TRBV4-1 to TRBJ1-5, with TRBD1 identical over 12 bases. CDR1 and CDR2 from the germline V gene are MGHRA and YSYEKL. V shed 5 bases and J 4 bases; nucleotides not matched to a gene: 6. The CDR3 is made up of 16 amino acids. Here the CDR3 DNA reads TGCGCCAGCAGCGAACCGGGACAGGGGGCAAATCAGCCCCAGCATTTT. Amino acids: CASSEPGQGANQPQHF.

This clone was picked up one time. This sequence joins TRBV29-1 and TRBJ2-5; D is unclear. This CDR3 region has 12 residues. The germline V gene has CDR1 SQVTM and CDR2 ANQGSEA. V was clipped by 3 bases and J by 7 bases, with 12 bases between them. The CDR3 loop is CSVDNPHGTQYF. The CDR3 coding sequence is TGCAGCGTTGATAACCCCCACGGGACCCAGTACTTC.

This clone was seen a handful of times. This chain links TRBV7-2 with TRBJ2-5; 11 positions match TRBD2. The CDR3 totals 19 residues. The germline V gene encodes CDR1 SGHTA and CDR2 FQGNSA. V was pared by 1 base and J by 5 bases, with 15 bases of the junction left unmatched. The CDR3 spells CASSLDRRVGTSGGETQYF. The CDR3 coding sequence is TGTGCCAGCAGCTTAGATCGTCGGGTGGGGACTAGCGGCGGGGAGACCCAGTACTTC.

The chain combines TRBV2 with TRBJ2-7; 11 bases match TRBD2. The CDR3 consists of 15 residues. The germline V gene encodes CDR1 SNHLY and CDR2 FYNNEI. V dropped 8 bases and J dropped 3; count of bases not matched to a gene: 9. The CDR3 is CASLTGLAGGYEQYF. The CDR3 DNA follows: TGTGCCAGCCTCACGGGGCTAGCGGGGGGCTACGAGCAGTACTTC.